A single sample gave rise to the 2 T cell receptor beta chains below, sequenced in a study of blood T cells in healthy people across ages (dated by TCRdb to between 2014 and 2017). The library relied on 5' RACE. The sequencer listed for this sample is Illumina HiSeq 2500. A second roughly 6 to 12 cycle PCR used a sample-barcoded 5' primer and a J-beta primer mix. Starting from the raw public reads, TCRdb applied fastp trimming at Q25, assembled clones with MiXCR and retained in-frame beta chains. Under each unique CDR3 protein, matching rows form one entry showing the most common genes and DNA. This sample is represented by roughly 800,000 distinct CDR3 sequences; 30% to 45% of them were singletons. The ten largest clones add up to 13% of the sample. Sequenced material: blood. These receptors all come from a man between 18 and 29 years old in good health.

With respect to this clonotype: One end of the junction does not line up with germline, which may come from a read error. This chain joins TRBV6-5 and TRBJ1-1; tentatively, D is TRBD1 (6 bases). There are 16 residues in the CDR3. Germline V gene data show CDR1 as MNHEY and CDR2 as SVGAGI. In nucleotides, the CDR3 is TGTACCAGCAGTTACTACCCGGGGGCGCGGGTCACTGAAGCTTTCTTT. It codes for CTSSYYPGARVTEAFF.

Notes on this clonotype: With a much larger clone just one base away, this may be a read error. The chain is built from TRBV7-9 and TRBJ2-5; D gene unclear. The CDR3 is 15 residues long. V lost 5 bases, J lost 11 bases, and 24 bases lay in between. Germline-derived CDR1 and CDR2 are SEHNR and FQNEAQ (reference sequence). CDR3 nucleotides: TGTGCCAGCAGCCCCCACCCCTTGGGGAACAATGAGCAGTACTTC. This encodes CASSPHPLGNNEQYF.